This TCR beta chain comes out of a study of blood T cell repertoires in COVID-19. Study information: Sources were T cells, B-cell-depleted T cells, or PBMCs; the material itself was cDNA or gDNA.

In the study's own analysis: Scientists estimated how many nucleated cells there were by amplifying reference gene primers. Libraries were prepared by immunoSEQ multiplex PCR; TCRdb keeps only in-frame clonotypes and omits some of them. V, J and clone size are taken as reported in that table, and D and trimming were inferred from the DNA itself. The data contain fewer than 300,000 clones, about four fifths of them singletons. This clone was seen a few times. The V and J ends lost 9 bases and 7 bases, in that order; junction bases with no gene match: 1. CDR3 size: 12 residues. Per the germline V gene, CDR1 is LNHDA and CDR2 is SQIVND (reference sequence).

Source material: peripheral blood. This receptor was identified in a woman aged 55-69 years with active or convalescent COVID-19. This sequence joins TRBV19 and TRBJ1-6; TRBD1 agrees at 9 bases. Here the CDR3 DNA reads TGTGCCAGCGGGACAGGGAATTCACCCCTCCACTTT. The encoded protein is CASGTGNSPLHF. Full variable domain (rest looked up from reference TRBV19 and TRBJ1-6): DGGITQSPKYLFRKEGQNVTLSCEQNLNHDAMYWYRQDPGQGLRLIYYSQIVNDFQKGDIAEGYSVSREKKESFPLTVTSAQKNPTAFYLCASGTGNSPLHFGNGTRLTVT.